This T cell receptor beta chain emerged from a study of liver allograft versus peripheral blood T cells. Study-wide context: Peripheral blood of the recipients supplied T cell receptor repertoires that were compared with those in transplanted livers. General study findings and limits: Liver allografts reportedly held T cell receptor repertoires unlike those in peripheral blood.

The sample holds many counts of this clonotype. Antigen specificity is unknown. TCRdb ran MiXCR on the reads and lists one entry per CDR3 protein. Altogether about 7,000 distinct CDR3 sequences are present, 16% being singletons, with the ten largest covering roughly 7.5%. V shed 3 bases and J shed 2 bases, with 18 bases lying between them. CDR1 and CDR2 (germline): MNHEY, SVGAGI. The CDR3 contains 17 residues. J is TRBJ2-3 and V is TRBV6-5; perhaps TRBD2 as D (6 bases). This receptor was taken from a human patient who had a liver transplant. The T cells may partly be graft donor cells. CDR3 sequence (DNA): TGTGCCAGCAGTTATGGACCGGGGGATCTGTACACAGATACGCAGTATTTT. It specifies CASSYGPGDLYTDTQYF.